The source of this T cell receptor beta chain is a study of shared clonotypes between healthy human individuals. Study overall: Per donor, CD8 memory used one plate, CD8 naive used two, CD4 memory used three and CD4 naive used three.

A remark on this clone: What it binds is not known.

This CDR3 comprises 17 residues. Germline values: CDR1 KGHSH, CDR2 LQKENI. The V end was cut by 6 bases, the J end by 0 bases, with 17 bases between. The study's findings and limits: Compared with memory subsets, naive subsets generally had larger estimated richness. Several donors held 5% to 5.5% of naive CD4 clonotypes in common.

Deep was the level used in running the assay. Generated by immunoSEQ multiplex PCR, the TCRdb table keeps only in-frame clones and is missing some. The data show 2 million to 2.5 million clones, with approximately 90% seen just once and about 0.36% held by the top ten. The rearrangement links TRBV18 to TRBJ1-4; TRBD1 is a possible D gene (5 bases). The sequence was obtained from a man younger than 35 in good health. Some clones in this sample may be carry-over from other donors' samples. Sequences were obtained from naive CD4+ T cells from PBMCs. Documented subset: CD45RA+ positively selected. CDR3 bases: TGTGCCAGCTCCCTACTTAAAGGGGACGCAACTAATGAAAAACTGTTTTTT. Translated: CASSLLKGDATNEKLFF.